Following are 21 T cell receptor beta chains from one sample sequenced in a study of response to subunit inactivated influenza vaccine. TCRdb passed the RT-PCR reads through MiXCR, listing each CDR3 protein once. Among around 530,000 distinct CDR3 sequences listed, more than 15% were seen once. The sequences come from CD4+ T cells sorted from PBMCs, collected 23 months after vaccination. These receptors were collected from a man aged 45 to 70 who received an inactivated influenza vaccine.

This clonotype was seen only a few times. This chain uses TRBV28 with TRBJ2-5; 7 nucleotides align to TRBD2. The CDR3 runs to 15 residues. Germline V CDR1 and CDR2: MDHEN, SYDVKM. The junction had 7 bases not matched to a gene; V was cut back by 3 bases and J by 3 bases. The CDR3, as DNA: TGTGCCAGCAGTTTCTCGGGACTAAAGAAAGAGACCCAGTACTTC. Its translation is CASSFSGLKKETQYF.

The chain is built from TRBV7-9 and TRBJ1-4; D is undetermined. Germline V CDR1 and CDR2: SEHNR, FQNEAQ (reference sequence). This CDR3 region has 15 residues. The V end lost 0 bases, the J end lost 6 bases, and 11 bases lay between the germline ends. The CDR3 loop reads CASSLALGPDEKLFF. Here the CDR3 DNA reads TGTGCCAGCAGCTTAGCCCTAGGGCCCGATGAAAAACTGTTTTTT.

J is TRBJ2-7 and V is TRBV11-1, with D unresolved. The CDR3 consists of 12 residues. Germline-derived CDR1 and CDR2 are SGHAT and FQDESV (reference sequence). V was pared by 5 bases and J by 0 bases, with 5 bases between. The CDR3 reads CASSRRSYEQYF. CDR3 in DNA: TGTGCCAGCAGCCGTCGCTCCTACGAGCAGTACTTC.

This clonotype has ten or more counts. This chain connects TRBV10-3 to TRBJ2-7; maybe TRBD1 (6 bases). Germline values: CDR1 ENHRY, CDR2 SYGVKD. There are 14 residues in the CDR3. Trimming cost V 4 bases and J 1 base, with 11 bases left between them. Written as DNA, the CDR3 is TGTGCCATCAGTGCCGGGACAACGTCCTACGAGCAGTACTTC. It specifies CAISAGTTSYEQYF.

This clonotype occurred a few times. The rearrangement uses TRBV7-6 and TRBJ2-7, with TRBD1 matching over 7 bases. CDR3 length: 14 residues. The germline V gene has CDR1 SGHVS and CDR2 FNYEAQ. V was pared by 5 bases and J by 7 bases, with 11 bases of the junction left unmatched. The DNA of the CDR3 is TGTGCCAGCAGCCCTAGAAGACAGGGAAGAGAGCAGTACTTC. As protein: CASSPRRQGREQYF.

The V and J genes are TRBV6-5 and TRBJ2-3, with TRBD1 as a possible D gene (5 bases). V lost 0 bases, J lost 1 base, and 11 bases lay in between. The CDR3 is 16 amino acids. Germline-derived CDR1 and CDR2 are MNHEY and SVGAGI. CDR3 DNA sequence: TGTGCCAGCAGTTACTCAGGGGCAACGGGCACAGATACGCAGTATTTT. This translates into CASSYSGATGTDTQYF.

This clonotype appeared a few times. The chain links TRBV7-2 to TRBJ2-1; D uncertain. The length of the CDR3 is 13 residues. Germline values: CDR1 SGHTA, CDR2 FQGNSA. The V and J ends lost 5 bases and 7 bases respectively, with 12 bases between them. The CDR3 spells CASSRQNSNEQFF. CDR3 bases: TGTGCCAGCAGCAGGCAGAACTCGAATGAGCAGTTCTTC.

The rearrangement links TRBV29-1 to TRBJ2-1; maybe TRBD1 (6 bases). Germline CDR1 and CDR2: SQVTM and ANQGSEA. The CDR3 extends over 14 amino acids. V was cut by 3 bases and J by 5 bases, with 14 bases left in between. The CDR3 sequence: CSVDVGQRHNEQFF. In DNA form, the CDR3 reads TGCAGCGTTGATGTTGGACAGCGACACAATGAGCAGTTCTTC.

This clonotype has a handful of counts. This sequence joins TRBV15 and TRBJ2-2; D is possibly TRBD1 (6 bases). Trimming removed 0 bases at V and 5 bases at J, with 10 bases between. CDR3 size: 15 residues. Germline loops: CDR1 LNHNV, CDR2 YYDKDF (reference sequence). The CDR3 spells CATSRDGGPTGELFF. In DNA, the CDR3 is TGTGCCACCAGCAGAGATGGGGGCCCGACCGGGGAGCTGTTTTTT. The variable domain in full, with the rest retrieved from reference TRBV15 and TRBJ2-2, is DAMVIQNPRYQVTQFGKPVTLSCSQTLNHNVMYWYQQKSSQAPKLLFHYYDKDFNNEADTPDNFQSRRPNTSFCFLDIRSPGLGDTAMYLCATSRDGGPTGELFFGEGSRLTVL.

The gene calls are TRBV9 and TRBJ2-2, with 8 positions matching TRBD1. The CDR3 length is 14 residues. Germline assignment: CDR1 SGDLS and CDR2 YYNGEE. With 2 bases clipped from V and 8 bases from J, the junction kept 5 bases outside the gene matches. CDR3 in amino acids: CASSVRQGSGELFF. For the CDR3, the DNA is TGTGCCAGCAGCGTCAGACAGGGGTCTGGGGAGCTGTTTTTT. Complete variable domain (other parts from reference TRBV9 and TRBJ2-2): DSGVTQTPKHLITATGQRVTLRCSPRSGDLSVYWYQQSLDQGLQFLIQYYNGEERAKGNILERFSAQQFPDLHSELNLSSLELGDSALYFCASSVRQGSGELFFGEGSRLTVL.

About this clonotype: The junction and the germline gene differ at one end; a read error may be behind it. The J gene is TRBJ2-2, the V gene TRBV4-1; 10 bases are shared with TRBD1. Per the germline V gene, CDR1 is MGHRA and CDR2 is YSYEKL. This CDR3 region has 18 residues. CDR3 sequence reads: CASSQKGGTGVNTRELFF. Written as DNA, the CDR3 is TGTGCCAGCAGCCAAAAGGGTGGGACAGGGGTTAACACCCGGGAGCTGTTTTTT.

The V call is TRBV6-5, the J call TRBJ2-1, with 7 nucleotides matching TRBD2. The length of the CDR3 is 13 residues. V lost 7 bases and J lost 7; bases outside the gene matches: 7. Germline CDR1 reads MNHEY; CDR2 reads SVGAGI. For the CDR3, the DNA is TGTGCCAGCAAGTTAGCGGGTGTAAATGAGCAGTTCTTC. It specifies CASKLAGVNEQFF.

This clonotype was picked up many times. The gene calls are TRBV29-1 and TRBJ1-5; D call uncertain. The CDR3 covers 14 residues. Trimming removed 5 bases from V and 4 bases from J, with 15 bases in between. Germline CDR1 reads SQVTM; CDR2 reads ANQGSEA. CDR3 nucleotide sequence: TGCAGCGTTATTGACGAAACGGGGAATCAGCCCCAGCATTTT. It yields the protein CSVIDETGNQPQHF.

Ten or more counts support this clonotype. This chain connects TRBV6-1 to TRBJ2-7, with 10 bases lining up with TRBD2. Germline CDR1 and CDR2: MNHNS and SASEGT. This CDR3 has 12 amino acids. J gave up 4 bases and V 8 bases, and 2 bases lay outside the gene matches. The CDR3 nucleotides read TGTGCCAGCGGACTAGCGGCTTACGAGCAGTACTTC. This translates into CASGLAAYEQYF.

The V and J genes are TRBV5-1 and TRBJ2-5, with TRBD2 matching over 7 bases. V was clipped by 5 bases and J by 3 bases; unmatched bases: 7. CDR1 is SGHRS and CDR2 is YFSETQ in the germline V gene. The CDR3 spans 14 residues. The CDR3 region has the DNA TGCGCCAGCAGGATCGCGACTAGCAAAGAGACCCAGTACTTC. Its translation: CASRIATSKETQYF.

The J gene is TRBJ2-1, the V gene TRBV4-3, with 8 bases that match TRBD2. The CDR3 is 16 residues long. The trim removed 2 bases at V and 7 bases at J, leaving 10 bases unmatched. Per germline, CDR1 LGHNA and CDR2 YSLEER. CDR3 sequence reads: CASSQIPGGPRNEQFF. The DNA of the CDR3 is TGCGCCAGCAGCCAAATCCCGGGAGGGCCAAGGAATGAGCAGTTCTTC.

In this sample, this clonotype turned up many times. The chain joins TRBV6-2 or TRBV6-3 to TRBJ1-5, with TRBD1 identical over 8 bases. Germline V gene sequence: CDR1 MNHEY, CDR2 SVGEGT. The CDR3 has 19 amino acids. The V gene end was trimmed by 2 bases and the J gene end by 1 base; junction bases not matched to a gene: 13. This chain's CDR3 is CASSYLRRGPIKSNQPQHF. The CDR3 nucleotides read TGTGCCAGCAGTTACCTCCGCAGGGGGCCGATCAAGAGCAATCAGCCCCAGCATTTT.

This clonotype was seen many times. The rearrangement uses TRBV3-1 and TRBJ2-2; no clear D. The V end was cut by 1 base, the J end by 4 bases, with 16 bases between. This CDR3 has 17 amino acids. Germline assignment: CDR1 LGHDT and CDR2 YNNKEL (reference sequence). The CDR3 nucleotides read TGTGCCAGCAGCCAAGTTTTGTTAAGGAGATCCACCGGGGAGCTGTTTTTT. Its translation is CASSQVLLRRSTGELFF. Combining the CDR3 with reference TRBV3-1 and TRBJ2-2 gives the whole variable domain DTAVSQTPKYLVTQMGNDKSIKCEQNLGHDTMYWYKQDSKKFLKIMFSYNNKELIINETVPNRFSPKSPDKAHLNLHINSLELGDSAVYFCASSQVLLRRSTGELFFGEGSRLTVL.

J is TRBJ2-2 and V is TRBV3-1; TRBD2 aligns across 7 bases. Unmatched junction bases numbered 5, after V lost 4 bases and J lost 0 bases. Looked up from germline, CDR1 is LGHDT and CDR2 is YNNKEL (reference sequence). The CDR3 is made up of 16 amino acids. The CDR3 sequence: CASSRKTSTNTGELFF. In DNA form, the CDR3 reads TGTGCCAGCAGCCGGAAGACTAGCACGAACACCGGGGAGCTGTTTTTT. The complete variable domain, with remaining parts taken from reference TRBV3-1 and TRBJ2-2, reads DTAVSQTPKYLVTQMGNDKSIKCEQNLGHDTMYWYKQDSKKFLKIMFSYNNKELIINETVPNRFSPKSPDKAHLNLHINSLELGDSAVYFCASSRKTSTNTGELFFGEGSRLTVL.

This clonotype occurred a few times. The V gene is TRBV12-3 or TRBV12-4, the J gene TRBJ2-7; no reliable D call. The V and J ends lost 6 bases and 2 bases respectively, with 14 bases between them. The CDR3 extends over 14 amino acids. The CDR3 protein is CASSTTGSPYEQYF. The CDR3 DNA is TGTGCCAGCAGCACCACGGGTAGCCCCTACGAGCAGTACTTC.

The CDR3 region is CASSGPGTKETQYF. CDR3 in DNA: TGTGCCAGCAGCGGCCCCGGGACAAAAGAGACCCAGTACTTC. The rearrangement joins TRBV11-2 to TRBJ2-5, with a tentative D call TRBD1 (6 bases). This CDR3 region has 14 residues. Germline V CDR1 and CDR2: SGHAT, FQNNGV. The V end was cut by 5 bases, the J end by 3 bases, with 13 bases between. The variable domain in full, completed from reference TRBV11-2 and TRBJ2-5, reads EAGVAQSPRYKIIEKRQSVAFWCNPISGHATLYWYQQILGQGPKLLIQFQNNGVVDDSQLPKDRFSAERLKGVDSTLKIQPAKLEDSAVYLCASSGPGTKETQYFGPGTRLLVL.